Sequencing of this T cell receptor beta chain was carried out in a study of blood T cells in healthy people across ages. The CDR3 runs 15 residues. Trimming removed 5 bases from V and 8 bases from J, with 18 bases in between. Germline CDR1 and CDR2: SGHTA and FQGNSA. The study's findings and limits: There were more naive CD4+ cells and higher diversity in long-lived donors than in aged donors.

Comments on this clonotype: Its cognate antigen is unknown.

Together with a sample-barcoded 5' primer, a J-beta primer mix was included in a second PCR lasting roughly 6 to 12 cycles. TCRdb processed the 5' RACE reads anew with MiXCR; each CDR3 protein has one entry. The sample consists of about 720,000 distinct CDR3 sequences, about 20% of them appearing once. The chain has TRBV7-2 and TRBJ1-4; D is possibly TRBD1 (6 bases). This sequence was found in a man in his sixties or seventies in good health. The specimen sequenced was blood. The CDR3 loop reads CASSPTGHLLEKLFF. As DNA, the CDR3 is TGTGCCAGCAGCCCCACGGGACACCTCCTGGAAAAACTGTTTTTT.